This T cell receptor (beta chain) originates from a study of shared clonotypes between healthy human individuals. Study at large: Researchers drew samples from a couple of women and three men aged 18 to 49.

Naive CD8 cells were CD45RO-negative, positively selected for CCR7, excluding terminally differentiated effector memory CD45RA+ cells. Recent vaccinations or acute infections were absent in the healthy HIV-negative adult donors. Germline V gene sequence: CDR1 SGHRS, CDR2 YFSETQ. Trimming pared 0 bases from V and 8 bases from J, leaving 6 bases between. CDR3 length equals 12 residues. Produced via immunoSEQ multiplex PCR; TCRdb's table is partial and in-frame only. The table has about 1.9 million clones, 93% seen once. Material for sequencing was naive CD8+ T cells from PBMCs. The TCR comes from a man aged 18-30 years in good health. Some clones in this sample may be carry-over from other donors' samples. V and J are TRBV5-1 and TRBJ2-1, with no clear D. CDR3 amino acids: CASSLAFDEQFF. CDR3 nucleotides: TGCGCCAGCAGCTTGGCCTTTGATGAGCAGTTCTTC.